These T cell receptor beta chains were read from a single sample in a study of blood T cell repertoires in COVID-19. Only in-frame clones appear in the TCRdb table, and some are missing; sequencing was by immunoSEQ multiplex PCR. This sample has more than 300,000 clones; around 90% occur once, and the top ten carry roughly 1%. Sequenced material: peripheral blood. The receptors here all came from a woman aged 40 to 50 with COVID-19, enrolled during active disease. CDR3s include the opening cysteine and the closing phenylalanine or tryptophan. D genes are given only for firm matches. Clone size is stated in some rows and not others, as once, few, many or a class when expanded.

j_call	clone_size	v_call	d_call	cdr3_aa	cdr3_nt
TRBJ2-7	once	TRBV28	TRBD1	CASSLPRTGRYEQYF	TGTGCCAGCAGTTTGCCCCGGACAGGGCGCTACGAGCAGTACTTC
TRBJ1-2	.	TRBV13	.	CASSSSRVDYGYTF	TGTGCCAGCAGCTCGAGCAGGGTTGACTATGGCTACACCTTC
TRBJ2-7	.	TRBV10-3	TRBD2	CAISTSGILNEQYF	TGTGCCATCAGTACTAGCGGGATCCTCAACGAGCAGTACTTC
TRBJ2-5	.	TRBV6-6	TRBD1	CASSLGTEKETQYF	TGTGCCAGCAGCCTCGGGACAGAAAAAGAGACCCAGTACTTC
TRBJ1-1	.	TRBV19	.	CASSTKGLLNTEAFF	TGTGCCAGTAGTACCAAGGGACTCCTGAACACTGAAGCTTTCTTT
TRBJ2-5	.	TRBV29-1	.	CSVDPGQETQYF	TGCAGCGTTGACCCAGGTCAAGAGACCCAGTACTTC
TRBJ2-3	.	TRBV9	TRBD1	CASSLQGARTDTQYF	TGTGCCAGCAGCCTACAGGGGGCAAGAACAGATACGCAGTATTTT
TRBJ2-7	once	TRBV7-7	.	CASSPGGDRGDEQYF	TGTGCTAGCAGCCCGGGGGGAGACAGGGGCGACGAGCAGTACTTC
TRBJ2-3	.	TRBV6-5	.	CASSHTQGTDTQYF	TGTGCCAGCAGCCACACCCAAGGCACAGATACGCAGTATTTT
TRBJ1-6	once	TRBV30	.	CACLLNNSPLHF	TGTGCCTGCCTCCTTAATAATTCACCCCTCCACTTT
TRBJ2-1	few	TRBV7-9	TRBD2	CASSLWRETYNEQFF	TGTGCCAGCAGCTTATGGCGGGAGACCTACAATGAGCAGTTCTTC
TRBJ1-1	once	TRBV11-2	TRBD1	CASSKRDSQEEEAFF	TGTGCCAGCAGCAAAAGGGACAGCCAAGAAGAAGAAGCTTTCTTT
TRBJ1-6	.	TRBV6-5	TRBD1	CASSPGQVKNSPLHF	TGTGCCAGCAGTCCGGGACAGGTTAAAAATTCACCCCTCCACTTT
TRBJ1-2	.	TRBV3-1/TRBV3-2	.	CASSQGSGDGYTF	TGTGCCAGCAGCCAAGGCTCAGGGGACGGCTACACCTTC
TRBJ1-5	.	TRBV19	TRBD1	CATRGQGQPQHF	TGTGCCACCAGGGGGCAGGGTCAGCCCCAGCATTTT
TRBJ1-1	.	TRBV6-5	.	CASSYIDRRYAEAFF	TGTGCCAGCAGTTACATCGACAGGAGGTACGCTGAAGCTTTCTTT
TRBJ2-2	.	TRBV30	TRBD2	CAGDTSGGNTGELFF	TGTGCCGGCGACACTAGCGGGGGGAACACCGGGGAGCTGTTTTTT
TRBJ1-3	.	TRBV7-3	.	CASSLSTEYF	TGTGCCAGCAGCTTATCGACAGAATATTTT
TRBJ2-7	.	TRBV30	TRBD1	CAWRKGTGGYEQYF	TGTGCCTGGAGGAAGGGGACAGGAGGCTACGAGCAGTACTTC
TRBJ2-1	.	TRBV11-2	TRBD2	CASSLFAGGFNEQFF	TGTGCCAGCAGCTTATTCGCGGGGGGTTTCAATGAGCAGTTCTTC
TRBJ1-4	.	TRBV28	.	CASLGRREKLFF	TGTGCCAGTCTAGGGAGAAGGGAAAAACTGTTTTTT
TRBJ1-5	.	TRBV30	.	CAWSSGGNQPQHF	TGTGCCTGGAGTTCAGGGGGCAATCAGCCCCAGCATTTT
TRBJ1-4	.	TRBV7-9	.	CASSPSGVGEKLFF	TGTGCCAGCAGTCCTTCAGGGGTCGGGGAAAAACTGTTTTTT
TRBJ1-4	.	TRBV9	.	CASSRGATNEKLFF	TGTGCCAGCAGCCGCGGGGCTACTAATGAAAAACTGTTTTTT
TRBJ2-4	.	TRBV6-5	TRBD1	CASSYSTGVAKNIQYF	TGTGCCAGCAGTTACTCGACAGGGGTAGCCAAAAACATTCAGTACTTC
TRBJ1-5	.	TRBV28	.	CASSTFGQYSNQPQHF	TGTGCCAGCAGCACATTCGGACAGTATAGCAATCAGCCCCAGCATTTT
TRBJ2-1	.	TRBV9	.	CASSVDPGTMDNEQFF	TGTGCCAGCAGCGTAGACCCGGGAACTATGGACAATGAGCAGTTCTTC
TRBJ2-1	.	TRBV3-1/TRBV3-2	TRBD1	CASSQDRDRVLFF	TGTGCCAGCAGCCAAGATCGGGACAGGGTACTGTTCTTC
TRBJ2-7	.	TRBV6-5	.	CASSYTKPRDEQYF	TGTGCCAGCAGTTACACAAAACCGAGGGACGAGCAGTACTTC
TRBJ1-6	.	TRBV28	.	CAAKWRAAPNSPLHF	TGTGCCGCCAAATGGAGGGCCGCACCCAATTCACCCCTCCACTTT
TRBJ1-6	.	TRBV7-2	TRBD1	CASSLDRGYNSPLHF	TGTGCCAGCAGCTTAGACAGGGGGTATAATTCACCCCTCCACTTT
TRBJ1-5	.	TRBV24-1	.	CATSDTGEPQHF	TGTGCCACCAGTGATACCGGGGAGCCCCAGCATTTT
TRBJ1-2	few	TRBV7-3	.	CASSVGGAGVDGYTF	TGTGCCAGCAGCGTAGGAGGTGCGGGGGTGGATGGCTACACCTTC
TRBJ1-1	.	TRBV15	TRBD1	CATSSGQGMNTEAFF	TGTGCCACCAGCAGTGGACAGGGCATGAACACTGAAGCTTTCTTT
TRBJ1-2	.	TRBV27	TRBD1	CASRGPGQLTGYTF	TGTGCCAGCAGGGGGCCGGGACAGCTCACGGGCTACACCTTC
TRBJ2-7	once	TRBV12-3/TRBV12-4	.	CASSPDYLYEQYF	TGTGCCAGCAGTCCTGACTATCTCTACGAGCAGTACTTC
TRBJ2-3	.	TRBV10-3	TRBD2	CAISESGGGATDTQYF	TGTGCCATCAGTGAGTCGGGCGGGGGGGCAACAGATACGCAGTATTTT
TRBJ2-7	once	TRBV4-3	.	CASSQDSGYEQYF	TGCGCCAGCAGCCAAGATTCGGGTTACGAGCAGTACTTC
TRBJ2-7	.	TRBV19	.	CASSVGWGEGGGEQYF	TGTGCCAGTAGTGTTGGTTGGGGCGAGGGAGGCGGCGAGCAGTACTTC